The 17 T cell receptor beta chains below were found in one sample sequenced in a study of early T cells in non-severe SARS-CoV-2 infection (TCRdb year 2021). Library method: 5' RACE. The instrument given in TCRdb is NextSeq 500. TCRdb reprocessing: public reads trimmed at Q25 with fastp, clones called with MiXCR, in-frame beta chains kept. Every distinct CDR3 protein forms one entry, paired with its most common genes and DNA. This sample has over 80,000 distinct CDR3 sequences in its table, and 11% to 15% of those were observed once. The ten most abundant clones make up approximately 10% of the sample. Input material: whole blood. The receptors derive from an adult who was a healthcare worker with PCR-confirmed SARS-CoV-2 infection or an uninfected control (not recorded which).

This clonotype was seen only a few times. This chain links TRBV7-2 with TRBJ2-1; possibly TRBD1 or TRBD2 for D (5 bases each). Germline V gene sequence: CDR1 SGHTA, CDR2 FQGNSA. V dropped 2 bases and J dropped 6 bases, with 14 bases sitting between them. This CDR3 contains 15 residues. The DNA for the CDR3 is TGTGCCAGCAGCTTAAAGGGACCGCTGTCCAATGAGCAGTTCTTC. This translates into CASSLKGPLSNEQFF.

The chain has TRBV4-3 and TRBJ1-1; D perhaps matches TRBD1 (5 bases). The CDR3 is 14 amino acids. V was clipped by 2 bases and J by 4 bases, with 11 bases between them. Germline loops: CDR1 LGHNA, CDR2 YSLEER. The CDR3 bases are TGCGCCAGCAGCCAATCGGCGGGGGGCACTGAAGCTTTCTTT. It is translated as CASSQSAGGTEAFF.

This clonotype was recorded many times. J is TRBJ2-1 and V is TRBV6-2 or TRBV6-3; D tentatively fits TRBD1 or TRBD2 (6 bases each). From germline, CDR1 is MNHEY and CDR2 SVGEGT. CDR3 length equals 14 residues. The germline V and J ends were trimmed by 6 bases and 0 bases, with 9 bases remaining between them. The CDR3 DNA is TGTGCCAGCAGACCGGGGGCCTCCTACAATGAGCAGTTCTTC. Its translation is CASRPGASYNEQFF.

V is TRBV5-4 and J is TRBJ1-2; D perhaps matches TRBD1 (5 bases). The CDR3 covers 14 residues. V lost 0 bases and J lost 2, with 8 bases in between. CDR1 and CDR2 from the germline V gene are SGHNT and YYREEE (reference sequence). In DNA, the CDR3 is TGTGCCAGCAGCTTGGCCGGGGGAAACTATGGCTACACCTTC. This sequence encodes CASSLAGGNYGYTF.

This clonotype turned up a few times. The chain is built from TRBV12-3 or TRBV12-4 and TRBJ1-3; a possible D gene is TRBD1 (6 bases). The length of the CDR3 is 15 residues. V dropped 6 bases and J dropped 2 bases, with 14 bases sitting between them. The DNA for the CDR3 is TGTGCCAGCAGCATGGGACATAGCCCTGGAAACACCATATATTTT. Amino acid sequence: CASSMGHSPGNTIYF.

This clonotype came up many times. This rearrangement joins TRBV9 to TRBJ2-7; tentative D call: TRBD1 (5 bases). Between the trimmed V and J ends, which lost 0 bases and 0 bases, there was a span of 7 bases. This CDR3 contains 14 residues. Germline CDR1 reads SGDLS; CDR2 reads YYNGEE. The CDR3 nucleotides read TGTGCCAGCAGCGTAGGAGACAGCTCCTACGAGCAGTACTTC. Residues: CASSVGDSSYEQYF.

Only a few counts were recorded for this clonotype. The rearrangement joins TRBV29-1 to TRBJ2-2; TRBD2 is a possible D gene (5 bases). The length of the CDR3 is 13 residues. Germline V gene data show CDR1 as SQVTM and CDR2 as ANQGSEA. Trimming took 3 bases from V and 5 from J, leaving 10 bases between them. This CDR3 is CSVDGLATGELFF. The DNA of the CDR3 is TGCAGCGTTGATGGTCTAGCAACCGGGGAGCTGTTTTTT.

This clonotype was detected ten times or more. CDR3 DNA: TGTGCCAGCAGCTTAGCACCGGCTAACTCTGGAAACACCATATATTTT. Protein sequence: CASSLAPANSGNTIYF. The chain combines TRBV11-2 with TRBJ1-3, with unresolved D. V was pared by 1 base and J by 0 bases, with 10 bases between. Germline CDR1 and CDR2: SGHAT and FQNNGV. CDR3 length equals 16 residues.

This rearrangement joins TRBV4-1 to TRBJ1-2; D is ambiguous. The CDR3 totals 15 residues. Trimming removed 1 base at V and 4 bases at J, with 13 bases between. Germline V gene sequence: CDR1 MGHRA, CDR2 YSYEKL. This CDR3 is CASSQGLDGTYGYTF. The DNA of the CDR3 is TGCGCCAGCAGCCAAGGACTGGACGGAACCTATGGCTACACCTTC.

This clonotype has ten or more counts. The chain uses TRBV4-1 and TRBJ2-6; D gene unclear. V lost 0 bases and J 0 bases, leaving 3 bases between the germline ends. The V gene's germline CDR1 is MGHRA and CDR2 YSYEKL. This CDR3 spans 15 amino acids. The CDR3 bases are TGCGCCAGCAGCCAAGATAGCTCTGGGGCCAACGTCCTGACTTTC. Translating it yields CASSQDSSGANVLTF.

The gene calls are TRBV28 and TRBJ1-5; D is uncertain. CDR1 is MDHEN, CDR2 SYDVKM, per germline. The CDR3 length is 16 residues. With 5 bases removed from V and 6 bases from J, the gap between germline ends came to 20 bases. The chain's CDR3 is CASSRPLAAKGQPQHF. The CDR3 DNA is TGTGCCAGCAGTCGTCCCTTGGCGGCTAAAGGTCAGCCCCAGCATTTT.

This clonotype was counted at least ten times. The chain employs TRBV6-4 and TRBJ2-1; 9 bases map to TRBD2. This CDR3 is built from 15 residues. The ends lost 4 bases at V and 7 bases at J; junction bases unmatched: 8. Germline assignment: CDR1 MRHNA and CDR2 SNTAGT. The CDR3 protein is CASSVSGGAGNEQFF. The DNA of the CDR3 is TGTGCCAGCAGTGTTAGCGGGGGCGCGGGGAATGAGCAGTTCTTC.

This clonotype was counted only a few times. The V and J genes are TRBV9 and TRBJ2-3; D tentatively fits TRBD1 or TRBD2 (6 bases each). The CDR3 has 17 residues. V was pared by 3 bases and J by 2 bases, with 19 bases between. Looked up from germline, CDR1 is SGDLS and CDR2 is YYNGEE. CDR3 sequence (DNA): TGTGCCAGCAGCGAATCGGGGGCCCGTAAGGTCACAGATACGCAGTATTTT. Its protein is CASSESGARKVTDTQYF.

The chain recombines TRBV12-3 or TRBV12-4 with TRBJ2-7; D remains unclear. The CDR3 has 15 residues. The V end lost 1 base, the J end lost 3 bases, and 13 bases lay between the germline ends. CDR3 coding DNA: TGTGCCAGCAGTTTAGGAACGCCTAGGGACTACGAGCAGTACTTC. Amino acid sequence: CASSLGTPRDYEQYF.

This clonotype was detected only a few times. The chain recombines TRBV7-3 with TRBJ1-1; D gene unclear. Germline assignment: CDR1 SGHTA and CDR2 FQGTGA. The germline V and J ends were trimmed by 5 bases and 6 bases, with 16 bases remaining between them. This CDR3 has 14 amino acids. CDR3 amino acids: CASSLQVGGSEAFF. CDR3 DNA sequence: TGTGCCAGCAGCCTCCAGGTAGGAGGATCTGAAGCTTTCTTT.

The table lists this clonotype with many counts. This sequence joins TRBV19 and TRBJ2-5, with 7 bases that match TRBD2. Trimming at V came to 3 bases and at J to 1 base, leaving 5 bases not matched to a gene. The germline CDR1 and CDR2 sequences are LNHDA and SQIVND (reference sequence). CDR3 length equals 15 residues. The CDR3 nucleotides are TGTGCCAGTAGTATGTTAGCGGGCCTCCAAGAGACCCAGTACTTC. It specifies CASSMLAGLQETQYF.

This clonotype has just a few counts. The chain links TRBV11-2 to TRBJ2-5; the D is unclear. Between the trimmed V and J ends, which lost 0 bases and 5 bases, there was a span of 10 bases. CDR1 is SGHAT and CDR2 is FQNNGV in the germline V gene. There are 14 residues in the CDR3. The CDR3 nucleotides are TGTGCCAGCAGCTTAGATCTCGCTGCGGAGACCCAGTACTTC. Its protein is CASSLDLAAETQYF.